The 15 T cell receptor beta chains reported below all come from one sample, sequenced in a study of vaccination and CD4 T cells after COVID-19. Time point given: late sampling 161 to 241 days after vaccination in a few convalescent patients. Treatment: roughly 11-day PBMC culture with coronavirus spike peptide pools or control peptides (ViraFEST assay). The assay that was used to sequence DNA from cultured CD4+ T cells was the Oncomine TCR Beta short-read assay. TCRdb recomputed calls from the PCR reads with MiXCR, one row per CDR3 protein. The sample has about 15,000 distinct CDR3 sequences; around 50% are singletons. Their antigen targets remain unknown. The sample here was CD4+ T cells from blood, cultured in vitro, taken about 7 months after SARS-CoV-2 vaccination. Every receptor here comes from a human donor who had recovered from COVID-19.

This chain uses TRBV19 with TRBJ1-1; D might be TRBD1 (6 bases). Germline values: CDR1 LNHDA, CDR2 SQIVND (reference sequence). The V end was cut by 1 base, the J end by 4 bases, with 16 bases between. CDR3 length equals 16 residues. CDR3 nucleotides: TGTGCCAGTAGTATAGGGGCCACAGGGCGCGGCACTGAAGCTTTCTTT. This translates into CASSIGATGRGTEAFF. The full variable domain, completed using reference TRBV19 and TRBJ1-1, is DGGITQSPKYLFRKEGQNVTLSCEQNLNHDAMYWYRQDPGQGLRLIYYSQIVNDFQKGDIAEGYSVSREKKESFPLTVTSAQKNPTAFYLCASSIGATGRGTEAFFGQGTRLTVV.

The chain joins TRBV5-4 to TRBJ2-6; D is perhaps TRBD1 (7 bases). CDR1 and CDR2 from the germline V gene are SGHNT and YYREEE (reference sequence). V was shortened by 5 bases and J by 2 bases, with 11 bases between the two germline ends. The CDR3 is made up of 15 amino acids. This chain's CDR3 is CASREGTAGANVLTF. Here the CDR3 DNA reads TGTGCCAGCAGGGAGGGGACAGCTGGGGCCAACGTCCTGACTTTC.

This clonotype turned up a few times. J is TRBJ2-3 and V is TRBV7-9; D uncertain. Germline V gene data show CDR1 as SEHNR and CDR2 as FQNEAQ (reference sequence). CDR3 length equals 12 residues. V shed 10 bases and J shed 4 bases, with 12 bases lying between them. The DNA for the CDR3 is TGTGCCATCCACGGGTGGGCAGATACGCAGTATTTT. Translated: CAIHGWADTQYF.

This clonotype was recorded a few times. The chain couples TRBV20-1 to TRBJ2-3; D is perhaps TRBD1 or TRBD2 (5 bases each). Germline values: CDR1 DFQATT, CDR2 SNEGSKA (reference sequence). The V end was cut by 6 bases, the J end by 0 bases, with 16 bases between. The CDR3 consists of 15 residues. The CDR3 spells CSASWGTMSTDTQYF. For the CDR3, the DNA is TGCAGTGCGTCTTGGGGGACCATGAGCACAGATACGCAGTATTTT.

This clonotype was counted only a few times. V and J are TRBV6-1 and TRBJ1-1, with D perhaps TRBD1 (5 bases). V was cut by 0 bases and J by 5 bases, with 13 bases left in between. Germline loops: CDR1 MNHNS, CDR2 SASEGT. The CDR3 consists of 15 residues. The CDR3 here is CASSEAGGGSTEAFF. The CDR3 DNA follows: TGTGCCAGCAGTGAAGCCGGGGGGGGATCGACTGAAGCTTTCTTT.

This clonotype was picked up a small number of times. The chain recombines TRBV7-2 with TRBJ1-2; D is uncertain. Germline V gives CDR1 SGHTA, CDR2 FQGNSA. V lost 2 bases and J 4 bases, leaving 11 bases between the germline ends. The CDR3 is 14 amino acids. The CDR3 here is CASSLLGQPYGYTF. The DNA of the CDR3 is TGTGCCAGCAGCTTACTAGGGCAGCCCTATGGCTACACCTTC.

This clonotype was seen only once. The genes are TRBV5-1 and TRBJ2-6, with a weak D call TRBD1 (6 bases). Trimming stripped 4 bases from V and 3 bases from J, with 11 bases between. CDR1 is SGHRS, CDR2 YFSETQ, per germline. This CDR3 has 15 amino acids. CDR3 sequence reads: CASSPQGYGANVLTF. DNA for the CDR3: TGCGCCAGCAGCCCCCAGGGGTATGGGGCCAACGTCCTGACTTTC. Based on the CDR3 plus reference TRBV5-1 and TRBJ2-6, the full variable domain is KAGVTQTPRYLIKTRGQQVTLSCSPISGHRSVSWYQQTPGQGLQFLFEYFSETQRNKGNFPGRFSGRQFSNSRSEMNVSTLELGDSALYLCASSPQGYGANVLTFGAGSRLTVL.

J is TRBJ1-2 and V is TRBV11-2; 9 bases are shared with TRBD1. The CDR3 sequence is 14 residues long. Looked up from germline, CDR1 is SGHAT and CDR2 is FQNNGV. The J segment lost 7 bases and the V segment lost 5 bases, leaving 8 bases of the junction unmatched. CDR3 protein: CASSNIGTGFGYTF. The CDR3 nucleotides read TGTGCCAGCAGCAACATCGGGACAGGGTTTGGCTACACCTTC.

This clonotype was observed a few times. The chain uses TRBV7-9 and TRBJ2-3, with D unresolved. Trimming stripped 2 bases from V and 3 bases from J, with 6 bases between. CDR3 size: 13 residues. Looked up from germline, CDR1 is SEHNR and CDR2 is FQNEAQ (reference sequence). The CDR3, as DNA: TGTGCCAGCAGCTTATCCAGAACAGATACGCAGTATTTT. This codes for CASSLSRTDTQYF.

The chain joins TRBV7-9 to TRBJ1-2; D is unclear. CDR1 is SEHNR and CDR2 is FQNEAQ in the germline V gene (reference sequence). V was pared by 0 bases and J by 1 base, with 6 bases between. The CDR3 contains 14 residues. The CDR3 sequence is CASSLAAINYGYTF. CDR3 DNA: TGTGCCAGCAGCTTAGCCGCTATTAACTATGGCTACACCTTC.

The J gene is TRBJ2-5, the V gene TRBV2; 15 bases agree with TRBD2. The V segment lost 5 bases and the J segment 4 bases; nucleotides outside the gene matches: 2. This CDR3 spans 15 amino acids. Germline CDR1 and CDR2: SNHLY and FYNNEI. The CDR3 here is CASSPGLAGGETQYF. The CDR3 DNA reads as TGTGCCAGCAGTCCGGGACTAGCGGGGGGAGAGACCCAGTACTTC.

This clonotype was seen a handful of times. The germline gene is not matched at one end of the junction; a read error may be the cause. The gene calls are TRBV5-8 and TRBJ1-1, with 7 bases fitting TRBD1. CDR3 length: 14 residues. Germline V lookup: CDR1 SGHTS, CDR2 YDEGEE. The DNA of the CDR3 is TGTGCCAGCAGCCCGGACGACAGGGACACTGAGGCTTTCTTT. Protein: CASSPDDRDTEAFF.

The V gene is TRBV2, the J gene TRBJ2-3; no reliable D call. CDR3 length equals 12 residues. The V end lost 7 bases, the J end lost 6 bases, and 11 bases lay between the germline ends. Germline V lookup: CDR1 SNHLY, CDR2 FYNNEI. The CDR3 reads CASTYDRDTQYF. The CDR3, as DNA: TGTGCCAGCACCTACGATCGGGATACGCAGTATTTT.

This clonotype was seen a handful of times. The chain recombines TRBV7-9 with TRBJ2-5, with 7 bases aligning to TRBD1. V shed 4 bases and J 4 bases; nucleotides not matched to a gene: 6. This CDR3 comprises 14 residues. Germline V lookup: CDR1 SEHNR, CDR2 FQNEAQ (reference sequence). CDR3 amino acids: CASSWARGLETQYF. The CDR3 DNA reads TGTGCCAGCAGCTGGGCCAGGGGGTTAGAGACCCAGTACTTC.

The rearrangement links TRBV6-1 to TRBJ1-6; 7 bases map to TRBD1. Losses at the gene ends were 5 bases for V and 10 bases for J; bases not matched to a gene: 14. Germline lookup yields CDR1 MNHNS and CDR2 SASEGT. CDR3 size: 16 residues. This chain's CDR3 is CASSQGGGGYGSPLHF. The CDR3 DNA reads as TGTGCCAGCAGTCAGGGGGGGGGAGGTTATGGCTCACCCCTCCACTTT.